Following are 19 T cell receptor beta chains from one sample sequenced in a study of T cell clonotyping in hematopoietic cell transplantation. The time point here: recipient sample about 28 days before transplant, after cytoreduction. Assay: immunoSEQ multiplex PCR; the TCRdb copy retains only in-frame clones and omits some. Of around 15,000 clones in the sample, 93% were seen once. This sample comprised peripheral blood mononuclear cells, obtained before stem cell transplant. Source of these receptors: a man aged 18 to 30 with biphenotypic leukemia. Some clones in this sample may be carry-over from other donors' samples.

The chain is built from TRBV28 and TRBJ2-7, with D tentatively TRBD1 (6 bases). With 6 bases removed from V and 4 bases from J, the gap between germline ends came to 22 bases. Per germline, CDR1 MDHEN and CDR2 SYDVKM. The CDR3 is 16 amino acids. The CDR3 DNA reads TGTGCCAGCAGCCACGAAACCTTACAGGGCTCTTACGAGCAGTACTTC. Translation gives CASSHETLQGSYEQYF.

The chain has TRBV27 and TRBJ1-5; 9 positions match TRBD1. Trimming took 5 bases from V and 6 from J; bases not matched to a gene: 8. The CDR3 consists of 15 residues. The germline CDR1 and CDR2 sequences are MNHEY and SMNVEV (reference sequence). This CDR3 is CASSDSGTGLQPQHF. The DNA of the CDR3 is TGTGCCAGCAGTGACTCCGGGACAGGGCTTCAGCCCCAGCATTTT.

The CDR3 reads CASDNPTLHSTDTQYF. The CDR3 nucleotides are TGTGCCAGCGATAATCCTACCCTCCATAGCACAGATACGCAGTATTTT. The V gene is TRBV2, the J gene TRBJ2-3, with D unresolved. The V gene's germline CDR1 is SNHLY and CDR2 FYNNEI. Trimming pared 8 bases from V and 0 bases from J, leaving 18 bases between. The CDR3 loop spans 16 amino acids.

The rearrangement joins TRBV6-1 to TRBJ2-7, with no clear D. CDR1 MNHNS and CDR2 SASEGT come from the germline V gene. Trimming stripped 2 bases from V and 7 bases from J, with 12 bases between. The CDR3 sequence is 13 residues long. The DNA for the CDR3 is TGTGCCAGCAGTGAATCCACTGGGGAAGAGCAGTACTTC. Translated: CASSESTGEEQYF.

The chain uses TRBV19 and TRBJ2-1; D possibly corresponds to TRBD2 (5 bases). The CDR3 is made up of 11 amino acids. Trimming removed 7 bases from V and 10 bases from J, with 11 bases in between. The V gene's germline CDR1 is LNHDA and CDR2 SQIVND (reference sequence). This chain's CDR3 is CASTNRREQFF. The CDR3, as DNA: TGTGCCAGTACTAATAGGAGGGAGCAGTTCTTC. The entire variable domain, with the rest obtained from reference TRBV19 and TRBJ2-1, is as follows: DGGITQSPKYLFRKEGQNVTLSCEQNLNHDAMYWYRQDPGQGLRLIYYSQIVNDFQKGDIAEGYSVSREKKESFPLTVTSAQKNPTAFYLCASTNRREQFFGPGTRLTVL.

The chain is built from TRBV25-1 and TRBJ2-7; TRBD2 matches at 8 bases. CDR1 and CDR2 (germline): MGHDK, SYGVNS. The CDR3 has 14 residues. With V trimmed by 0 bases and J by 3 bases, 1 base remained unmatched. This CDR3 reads CASSEYGGGYEQYF. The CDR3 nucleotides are TGTGCCAGCAGTGAATACGGGGGGGGCTACGAGCAGTACTTC.

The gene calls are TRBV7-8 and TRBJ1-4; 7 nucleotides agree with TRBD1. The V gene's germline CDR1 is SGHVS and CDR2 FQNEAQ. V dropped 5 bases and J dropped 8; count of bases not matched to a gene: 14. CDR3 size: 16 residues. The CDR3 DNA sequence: TGTGCCAGCAGCCCCTCACGAGTGACAGGGAACGAAAAACTGTTTTTT. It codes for CASSPSRVTGNEKLFF.

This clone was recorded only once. DNA for the CDR3: TGTGCCAGCAGTCCCAATCCGGGGCCAAATTCACCCCTCCACTTT. Residues: CASSPNPGPNSPLHF. This chain uses TRBV6-5 with TRBJ1-6, with D possibly being TRBD1 (5 bases). CDR1 and CDR2 (germline): MNHEY, SVGAGI. This CDR3 region has 15 residues. The germline V and J ends were trimmed by 5 bases and 7 bases, with 15 bases remaining between them.

The CDR3 DNA is TGTGCCAGCAGTGGTGGGAGGACATATAATTCACCCCTCCACTTT. Amino acids: CASSGGRTYNSPLHF. The chain has TRBV6-1 and TRBJ1-6, with TRBD1 as a possible D gene (5 bases). Germline V gene lookup returns CDR1 MNHNS and CDR2 SASEGT. This CDR3 spans 15 amino acids. V was pared by 4 bases and J by 4 bases, with 11 bases between.

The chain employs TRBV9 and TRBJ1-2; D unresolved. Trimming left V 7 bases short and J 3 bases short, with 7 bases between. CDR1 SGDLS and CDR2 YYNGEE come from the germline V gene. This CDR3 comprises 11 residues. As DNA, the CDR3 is TGTGCCAGCGGAACTTACTATGGCTACACCTTC. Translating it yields CASGTYYGYTF.

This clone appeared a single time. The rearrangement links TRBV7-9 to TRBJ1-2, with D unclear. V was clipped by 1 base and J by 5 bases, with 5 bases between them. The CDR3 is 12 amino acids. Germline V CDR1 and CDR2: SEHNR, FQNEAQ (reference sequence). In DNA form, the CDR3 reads TGTGCCAGCAGCTTAGACCTATATGGCTACACCTTC. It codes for CASSLDLYGYTF.

DNA of the CDR3: TGTGCCAGCAGCTTAAATCCGACGGAGACCCAGTACTTC. It yields the protein CASSLNPTETQYF. The chain combines TRBV7-6 with TRBJ2-5; no firm D call. Deletions cut 2 bases from V and 5 bases from J, with 9 bases between. Germline loops: CDR1 SGHVS, CDR2 FNYEAQ. The CDR3 spans 13 residues. The variable domain in full, with the rest retrieved from reference TRBV7-6 and TRBJ2-5, is GAGVSQSPRYKVTKRGQDVALRCDPISGHVSLYWYRQALGQGPEFLTYFNYEAQQDKSGLPNDRFSAERPEGSISTLTIQRTEQRDSAMYRCASSLNPTETQYFGPGTRLLVL.

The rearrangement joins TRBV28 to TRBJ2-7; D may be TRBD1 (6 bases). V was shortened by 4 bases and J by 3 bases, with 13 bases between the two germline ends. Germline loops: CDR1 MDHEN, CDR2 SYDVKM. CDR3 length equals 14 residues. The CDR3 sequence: CASSSTGIGYEQYF. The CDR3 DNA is TGTGCCAGCAGTTCGACAGGAATCGGCTACGAGCAGTACTTC.

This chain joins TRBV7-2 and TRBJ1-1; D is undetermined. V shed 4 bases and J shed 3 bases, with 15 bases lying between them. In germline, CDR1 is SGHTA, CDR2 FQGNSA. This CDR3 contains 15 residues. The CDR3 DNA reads TGTGCCAGCAGCTCCCGAACGTTAAGGGACACTGAAGCTTTCTTT. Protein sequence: CASSSRTLRDTEAFF.

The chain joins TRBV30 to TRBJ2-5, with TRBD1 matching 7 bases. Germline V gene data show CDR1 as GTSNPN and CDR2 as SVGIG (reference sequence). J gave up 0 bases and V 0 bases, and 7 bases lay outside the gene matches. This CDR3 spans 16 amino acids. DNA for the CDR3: TGTGCCTGGAGTGTATGGGACAGCCTGTACCAAGAGACCCAGTACTTC. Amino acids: CAWSVWDSLYQETQYF.

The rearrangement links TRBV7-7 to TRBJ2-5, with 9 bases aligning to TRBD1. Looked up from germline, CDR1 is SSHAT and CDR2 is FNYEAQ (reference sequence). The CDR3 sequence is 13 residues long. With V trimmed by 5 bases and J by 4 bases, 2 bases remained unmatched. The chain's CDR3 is CASSPDRGETQYF. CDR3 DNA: TGTGCCAGCAGCCCGGACAGGGGAGAGACCCAGTACTTC.

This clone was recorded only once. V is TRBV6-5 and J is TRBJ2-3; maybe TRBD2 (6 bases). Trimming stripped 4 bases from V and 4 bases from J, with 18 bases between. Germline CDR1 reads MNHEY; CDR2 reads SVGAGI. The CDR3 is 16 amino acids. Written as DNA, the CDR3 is TGTGCCAGCAGTTCCCGGGGGACCACTACCGCAGATACGCAGTATTTT. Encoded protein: CASSSRGTTTADTQYF.

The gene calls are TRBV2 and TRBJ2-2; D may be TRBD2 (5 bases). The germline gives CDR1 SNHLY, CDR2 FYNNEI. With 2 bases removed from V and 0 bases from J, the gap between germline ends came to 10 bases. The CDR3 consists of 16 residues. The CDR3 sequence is CASSEPPDSNTGELFF. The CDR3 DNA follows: TGTGCCAGCAGTGAACCTCCGGACTCGAACACCGGGGAGCTGTTTTTT. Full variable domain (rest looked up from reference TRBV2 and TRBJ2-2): EPEVTQTPSHQVTQMGQEVILRCVPISNHLYFYWYRQILGQKVEFLVSFYNNEISEKSEIFDDQFSVERPDGSNFTLKIRSTKLEDSAMYFCASSEPPDSNTGELFFGEGSRLTVL.

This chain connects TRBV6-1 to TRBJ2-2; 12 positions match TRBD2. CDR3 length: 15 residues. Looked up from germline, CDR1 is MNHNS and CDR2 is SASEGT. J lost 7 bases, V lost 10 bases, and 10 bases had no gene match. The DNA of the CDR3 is TGTGCCACTCAGACTAGCGGGGGATCGGGCGGGGAGCTGTTTTTT. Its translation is CATQTSGGSGGELFF.